This TCR beta chain was sequenced in a study of blood T cell repertoires in COVID-19 (dated by TCRdb to 2018 to 2020). Notes on the research overall: Samples covering the acute and convalescent phases of COVID-19 were provided by collaborators in the United States, Italy and Spain. The material from the prospective study consisted of cDNA or gDNA derived from T cells, B-cell-depleted T cells, or PBMCs. Subjects who had been exposed to COVID-19, were actively infected with it, or had recovered from it provided the deeply sampled blood TCRbeta repertoires that made up the dataset. The repertoires were released in a freely available public database meant as a resource for research on the immune response to SARS-CoV-2. Samples came from the ongoing ImmuneRACE study (first 160 participants) plus 1,254 subjects from 6 global collaborators. Nearly every sample came with metadata listing a de-identified subject ID, COVID-19 status, age in years and sex. Where available, HLA class I and class II types were taken from metadata supplied by the sample provider and were not determined by assay-based typing.

What the authors observed across the whole study: The quantity of clinical and demographic metadata differed by source and by participant and was supplied without curation.

The immunoSEQ Assay, a bias-controlled multiplex PCR, was used to amplify TCRbeta CDR3 regions from genomic DNA. Processing in the source paper ran as follows. Within the assay, amplification of reference gene primers was used to estimate how many nucleated cells each sample contained. Sequence reads were collapsed and filtered to measure the absolute abundance of every unique TCRbeta CDR3 rearrangement. For each sample, productive Simpson clonality was calculated as the square root of Simpson's diversity index over productive rearrangements. This immuneACCESS table, as held by TCRdb, lists in-frame sequences with V and J called but not all clones. Of the missing ones, under half trace to an unresolved V gene in checked studies; the others have no known cause. The V and J calls and clone size come from that table; D and trimming were worked out from the DNA. Counted in this sample were around 420,000 clones; roughly 87% of them appeared once. 2% to 2.5% of the sample is in the top ten clones.

Measured from the cysteine to the phenylalanine, the CDR3 is 17 residues long. CDR3 DNA only is kept here, 51 bases in frame from base 1. Looking up the germline V gene yields CDR1 KGHSH and CDR2 LQKENI. Trimming leaves V shorter by 3 bases and J shorter by 5 bases, with the junction holding 11 bases beyond the gene matches. To note about this clone: Its antigen remains undetermined. Per-nucleotide qualities are absent, and no much larger clonotype sits a single base away.

Participants in the prospective study were enrolled through a virtual design, were aged roughly 18 to 100 years, and lived in approximately 25 United States geographic areas. In the prospective study, cohorts were assigned on the basis of participant-reported clinical history obtained from a screening survey and a study questionnaire. Mobile phlebotomists in the prospective study collected whole blood, serum and a nasopharyngeal or oropharyngeal swab from every participant. Additional blood draws and questionnaires over an approximately 2-month period could optionally be provided by prospective study participants. Prospective study blood samples were shipped either frozen or at room temperature before DNA extraction.

The rearrangement combines TRBV18 with TRBJ1-1; TRBD1 aligns with 11 central bases. Sample: PBMCs or T cells enriched from blood (not recorded which). The receptor comes from a woman aged 40 to 49 with acute COVID-19. The nucleotide sequence reads as follows: TGTGCCAGCTCACCCCGGGTCCCCGGGACAGGGGGAACTGAAGCTTTCTTT. The resulting protein is CASSPRVPGTGGTEAFF.